This is a list of T cell receptor beta chains from one sample in a study of response to subunit inactivated influenza vaccine. TCRdb reprocessed the RT-PCR reads via MiXCR and lists one record per CDR3 protein. The profile shows 500,000 to 550,000 distinct CDR3 sequences, roughly a quarter of them singletons. These data also formed part of another study, on T cells expressing NK-cell markers.

Sequencing used CD4+ T cells sorted from PBMCs, obtained 11 to 12 days after vaccination. These receptors all stem from a man in his forties or fifties who received an inactivated influenza vaccine. CDR3s include the opening cysteine and the closing phenylalanine or tryptophan. A D gene is named only where the DNA matches it firmly. Clone size appears in some rows only: once, few, many, or a class for an expanded clone.

-,TRBV2,12,-,TRBJ2-5,TGTGCCAGCAGTGAGCAGAAAGAGACCCAGTACTTC,CASSEQKETQYF
TRBD1,TRBV7-2,19,-,TRBJ2-6,TGTGCCAGCAGCTTAGCTCCGGGACAGGGGGGATCTGGGGCCAACGTCCTGACTTTC,CASSLAPGQGGSGANVLTF
-,TRBV6-2/TRBV6-3,13,-,TRBJ1-1,TGTGCCAGCAGTCGACAGAAGAACACTGAAGCTTTCTTT,CASSRQKNTEAFF
TRBD2,TRBV20-1,18,-,TRBJ2-3,TGCAGTGCGGACGGGGGGACTAGCGTAACAGGAGGCACAGATACGCAGTATTTT,CSADGGTSVTGGTDTQYF
-,TRBV20-1,14,-,TRBJ2-2,TGCAGTGCAAGGGCCAGGGAGAGCACCGGGGAGCTGTTTTTT,CSARARESTGELFF
-,TRBV3-1,20,-,TRBJ1-5,TGTGCCAGCAGCCATCCCAGCACCCTGGGGGGGAAAGGTAGCAATCAGCCCCAGCATTTT,CASSHPSTLGGKGSNQPQHF
TRBD1,TRBV5-1,16,-,TRBJ2-3,TGCGCCAGCAGCTTGAGGGCAGGGGGTACGACAGATACGCAGTATTTT,CASSLRAGGTTDTQYF
-,TRBV7-2,13,many,TRBJ2-5,TGTGCCAGCAGCTTAGGAGGCAGAGAGACCCAGTACTTC,CASSLGGRETQYF
TRBD1,TRBV29-1,14,-,TRBJ1-4,TGCAGCGCGACAGGGGGAGCGGCTAATGAAAAACTGTTTTTT,CSATGGAANEKLFF
TRBD2,TRBV6-1,15,few,TRBJ2-3,TGTGCCAGCAGAACGGGACTAGCGGGAGTGAATACGCAGTATTTT,CASRTGLAGVNTQYF
TRBD1,TRBV6-2/TRBV6-3,14,-,TRBJ2-7,TGTGCCAGCAGACCCGGGACAGTTACCTACGAGCAGTACTTC,CASRPGTVTYEQYF
TRBD1,TRBV10-3,13,few,TRBJ2-5,TGTGCCATCAGCGGACAGGGAGGCGAGACCCAGTACTTC,CAISGQGGETQYF
TRBD1,TRBV6-2/TRBV6-3,17,-,TRBJ1-5,TGTGCCAGCAGAACCCCAGGGGGCGCGTATAGCAATCAGCCCCAGCATTTT,CASRTPGGAYSNQPQHF
TRBD2,TRBV7-2,21,few,TRBJ2-2,TGTGCCAGCAGCTTCGTGATAAGCACCGGGACTAGCGGGAGGTCTGTCGGGGAGCTGTTTTTT,CASSFVISTGTSGRSVGELFF
-,TRBV11-2,14,-,TRBJ2-7,TGTGCCAGCAGCTTAGATCCTGGAGGGGGCGAGCAGTACTTC,CASSLDPGGGEQYF
-,TRBV9,14,-,TRBJ2-2,TGTGCCAGCAGCGCTCTAGCTACCACCGGGGAGCTGTTTTTT,CASSALATTGELFF
-,TRBV5-1,15,-,TRBJ1-4,TGCGCCAGCAGCTTGGCCGGGGTGGCTAATGAAAAACTGTTTTTT,CASSLAGVANEKLFF
TRBD1,TRBV20-1,12,once,TRBJ2-7,TGCAGTGCTAGGGACAGGGAATACGAGCAGTACTTC,CSARDREYEQYF
-,TRBV5-4,14,-,TRBJ1-4,TGTGCCAGCAGCTTGGAGGGTTCTAATGAAAAACTGTTTTTT,CASSLEGSNEKLFF
-,TRBV6-1,16,-,TRBJ2-1,TGTGCCAGCAGTGAAAGGGGACCTCCAAAAGGGAATGAGCAGTTCTTC,CASSERGPPKGNEQFF
TRBD2,TRBV25-1,16,-,TRBJ2-3,TGTGCCAGCAGTGAATGGGAGGGTCGGGGCACAGATACGCAGTATTTT,CASSEWEGRGTDTQYF
-,TRBV5-6,15,-,TRBJ2-1,TGTGCCAGCAGCCCGGACGCGAACTCCTACAATGAGCAGTTCTTC,CASSPDANSYNEQFF
-,TRBV6-5,15,-,TRBJ2-7,TGTGCCAGCAGTTACCTGACAGCCGGGGGCGCCGAGCAGTACTTC,CASSYLTAGGAEQYF
-,TRBV20-1,11,few,TRBJ2-5,TGCAGTGCTATTTCGGAAAAGACCCAGTACTTC,CSAISEKTQYF
-,TRBV12-3/TRBV12-4,16,few,TRBJ2-2,TGTGCCAGCAGTTTACCCCGGGTACTTTCGTTCGGGGAGCTGTTTTTT,CASSLPRVLSFGELFF
-,TRBV5-5,15,-,TRBJ2-7,TGTGCCAGCAGCCGGGTGAGGGGGTTCGCCTACGAGCAGTACTTC,CASSRVRGFAYEQYF
TRBD1,TRBV5-1,14,-,TRBJ2-7,TGCGCCAGCAGAAGGGGACAGGCTCTATACGAGCAGTACTTC,CASRRGQALYEQYF
TRBD2,TRBV29-1,15,few,TRBJ2-3,TGCAGCGTTAGTACCGGGACTACATCCTCAGATACGCAGTATTTT,CSVSTGTTSSDTQYF
-,TRBV7-9,16,many,TRBJ2-4,TGTGCCAGCAGCCCCCTGGGCACGCGTCCTGGGAACATTCAGTACTTC,CASSPLGTRPGNIQYF
-,TRBV20-1,14,-,TRBJ2-3,TGCAGTGCCCCACGAGCAGTACTCGCAGATACGCAGTATTTT,CSAPRAVLADTQYF
-,TRBV7-3,13,-,TRBJ1-1,TGTGCCAGCAGCCTAAAGGCGGACACTGAAGCTTTCTTT,CASSLKADTEAFF
TRBD1,TRBV20-1,15,-,TRBJ2-4,TGCAGTGCTAGGAAGGCCGGGACAGGGGAAAACATTCAGTACTTC,CSARKAGTGENIQYF
-,TRBV20-1,11,-,TRBJ1-1,TGCAGTGCAGGGGTTTTCGCTGAAGCTTTCTTT,CSAGVFAEAFF
-,TRBV5-4,15,-,TRBJ2-1,TGTGCCAGCAGTTCGGATCGCCCCTCCTACAATGAGCAGTTCTTC,CASSSDRPSYNEQFF
TRBD1,TRBV20-1,14,few,TRBJ2-3,TGCAGTGCTAGAGAACAGGGGGCGAGAGATACGCAGTATTTT,CSAREQGARDTQYF
TRBD1,TRBV9,14,-,TRBJ2-7,TGTGCCAGCAGCGTAGAACAGGGGTGGAACGAGCAGTACTTC,CASSVEQGWNEQYF
TRBD2,TRBV5-1,14,-,TRBJ2-1,TGCGCCAGCAAAAATAGCGGGAGCGACAATGAGCAGTTCTTC,CASKNSGSDNEQFF
-,TRBV4-1,16,-,TRBJ1-4,TGCGCCAGCAGCCAAGTTTTTATCGCACCTAATGAAAAACTGTTTTTT,CASSQVFIAPNEKLFF
TRBD2,TRBV10-3,14,few,TRBJ2-1,TGTGCCATCAGCGGAGGACTAGAAAACAATGAGCAGTTCTTC,CAISGGLENNEQFF
TRBD2,TRBV12-3/TRBV12-4,15,-,TRBJ2-3,TGTGCCAGCAGTTTGCTAGCGGTGAGCACAGATACGCAGTATTTT,CASSLLAVSTDTQYF
-,TRBV6-2/TRBV6-3,14,few,TRBJ1-2,TGTGCCAGCAGTTACGGTCGGCAGGGATATGGCTACACCTTC,CASSYGRQGYGYTF
TRBD1,TRBV12-3/TRBV12-4,13,-,TRBJ1-2,TGTGCCAGCAGGCTTAGACAGGGGGATGGCTACACCTTC,CASRLRQGDGYTF
-,TRBV7-8,13,few,TRBJ1-4,TGTGCCAGCAGCCTAGACAGGCAAGAAAAACTGTTTTTT,CASSLDRQEKLFF
-,TRBV20-1,13,-,TRBJ1-4,TGCAGTGCCAAAGACAGGTTGAATGAAAAACTGTTTTTT,CSAKDRLNEKLFF
-,TRBV28,14,few,TRBJ1-6,TGTGCCAGCAGCACGGGCCAGGGATCTTCACCCCTCCACTTT,CASSTGQGSSPLHF
-,TRBV28,15,-,TRBJ2-5,TGTGCCAGCAGTTCTTACAGCCTTACCTTTGCGTCCCAGTACTTC,CASSSYSLTFASQYF
-,TRBV7-3,15,-,TRBJ1-6,TGTGCCAGCAGCTTAACGGGGGGCAACAATTCACCCCTCCACTTT,CASSLTGGNNSPLHF
-,TRBV6-1,15,-,TRBJ2-5,TGTGCCAGCAGCCCCGCGGGTCGCTCGGCGGAGACCCAGTACTTC,CASSPAGRSAETQYF
TRBD1,TRBV24-1,17,-,TRBJ2-2,TGTGCCACCAGTGACACCGGACCGGGACAGAAGTACGGGGAGCTGTTTTTT,CATSDTGPGQKYGELFF
-,TRBV29-1,14,few,TRBJ2-6,TGCAGCGTTGCGGCCTCGTCTGGGGCCAACGTCCTGACTTTC,CSVAASSGANVLTF
-,TRBV6-5,15,-,TRBJ2-5,TGTGCCAGCAGTTACTCCCTGTCGGGCCGGGAGACCCAGTACTTC,CASSYSLSGRETQYF
TRBD1,TRBV20-1,16,many,TRBJ1-6,TGCAGTGCTAGAGAAGCTAACAGGGGCGCTAATTCACCCCTCCACTTT,CSAREANRGANSPLHF
TRBD1,TRBV20-1,15,few,TRBJ1-6,TGCAGTGCTAGCGTCTCCGGGACAGCCAATTCACCCCTCCACTTT,CSASVSGTANSPLHF
-,TRBV3-1,12,-,TRBJ2-2,TGTGCCAGCAGACAAGTCACCGGGGAGCTGTTTTTT,CASRQVTGELFF
-,TRBV7-9,14,many,TRBJ1-1,TGTGCCAGCAGCTTAGCTCAGGGAGGCACTGAAGCTTTCTTT,CASSLAQGGTEAFF
-,TRBV12-3/TRBV12-4,18,-,TRBJ2-7,TGTGCCAGCAGTTTGAGCGGTTGGGGTAGGCTTGGGGCCTACGAGCAGTACTTC,CASSLSGWGRLGAYEQYF
TRBD1,TRBV19,15,few,TRBJ2-7,TGTGCCAGTAGTCTACAATCGACAGGGACGGACGAGCAGTACTTC,CASSLQSTGTDEQYF
-,TRBV10-3,17,-,TRBJ2-5,TGTGCCATCAGTGACGCCTGGGGAACGGGGAAAAGAGAGACCCAGTACTTC,CAISDAWGTGKRETQYF